The rows below give T cell receptor beta chains drawn from one sample of a study of CD8 T cells in ankylosing spondylitis. MiXCR, run by TCRdb on the 5' RACE reads, gives a single entry per CDR3 protein. The repertoire has fewer than 450,000 distinct CDR3 sequences, more than 15% of them found once; the top ten carry 1%. What was sequenced was blood, either unsorted or a sorted T cell fraction (not recorded which). The origin of the receptors is a male donor with ankylosing spondylitis. CDR3s leave out the opening cysteine and the closing phenylalanine or tryptophan. D genes are given only for firm matches.

d_gene: TRBD2
j_gene: TRBJ2-2
v_gene: TRBV4-3
CDR3aa: ASSPAARGGDTGELF

d_gene: -
j_gene: TRBJ1-3
v_gene: TRBV4-1
CDR3aa: ASSLLLGDGSNTIY

d_gene: -
j_gene: TRBJ2-4
v_gene: TRBV7-2
CDR3aa: ASSLAQKAKNIQY

d_gene: -
j_gene: TRBJ1-5
v_gene: TRBV20-1
CDR3aa: SARGSNQPQH

d_gene: TRBD1
j_gene: TRBJ1-1
v_gene: TRBV20-1
CDR3aa: SARATGGAEAF

d_gene: TRBD2
j_gene: TRBJ2-5
v_gene: TRBV5-8
CDR3aa: ASSSAPGLSQETQY

d_gene: -
j_gene: TRBJ1-5
v_gene: TRBV20-1
CDR3aa: SATLSGQSQPQH

d_gene: TRBD2
j_gene: TRBJ2-5
v_gene: TRBV12-3/TRBV12-4
CDR3aa: ASSPRLAGQQETQY

d_gene: -
j_gene: TRBJ2-3
v_gene: TRBV5-1
CDR3aa: ASRFAAATTDTQY

d_gene: -
j_gene: TRBJ2-2
v_gene: TRBV6-4
CDR3aa: AIQGRQNTGELF

d_gene: TRBD1
j_gene: TRBJ1-2
v_gene: TRBV20-1
CDR3aa: SASGTGGTGGYGYT

d_gene: -
j_gene: TRBJ1-4
v_gene: TRBV23-1
CDR3aa: ASSHPDRLGKNCF

d_gene: TRBD1
j_gene: TRBJ1-5
v_gene: TRBV19
CDR3aa: ASRSQGDGNQPQH

d_gene: TRBD2
j_gene: TRBJ2-3
v_gene: TRBV12-3/TRBV12-4
CDR3aa: ASSFPPLAGVDTQY

d_gene: -
j_gene: TRBJ1-5
v_gene: TRBV27
CDR3aa: ASRTSNSNQPQH

d_gene: TRBD1
j_gene: TRBJ2-1
v_gene: TRBV7-3
CDR3aa: ASSLPQGGYNEQF

d_gene: -
j_gene: TRBJ2-5
v_gene: TRBV29-1
CDR3aa: SVVRGSGLETQY

d_gene: -
j_gene: TRBJ2-1
v_gene: TRBV12-3/TRBV12-4
CDR3aa: ASRISGGPAYNEQF

d_gene: -
j_gene: TRBJ2-1
v_gene: TRBV4-2
CDR3aa: ASSQDLLWGTPSYNEQF

d_gene: TRBD2
j_gene: TRBJ2-1
v_gene: TRBV20-1
CDR3aa: SASWRGKNNEQF

d_gene: -
j_gene: TRBJ2-2
v_gene: TRBV20-1
CDR3aa: SALARSGELF

d_gene: -
j_gene: TRBJ2-1
v_gene: TRBV2
CDR3aa: ASSGVNEQF

d_gene: -
j_gene: TRBJ1-2
v_gene: TRBV2
CDR3aa: ASSEVTGSYT

d_gene: TRBD2
j_gene: TRBJ2-4
v_gene: TRBV20-1
CDR3aa: SARASGSMGKNIQY

d_gene: TRBD1
j_gene: TRBJ1-5
v_gene: TRBV20-1
CDR3aa: SADRQGGNQPQH

d_gene: -
j_gene: TRBJ1-1
v_gene: TRBV2
CDR3aa: ASSELWGIGTEAF

d_gene: TRBD2
j_gene: TRBJ2-3
v_gene: TRBV12-3/TRBV12-4
CDR3aa: ASGGSGGADTQY

d_gene: TRBD1
j_gene: TRBJ2-7
v_gene: TRBV5-1
CDR3aa: ASSPGGQREQY

d_gene: -
j_gene: TRBJ2-3
v_gene: TRBV7-6
CDR3aa: ASSSSSISGDTQY

d_gene: TRBD2
j_gene: TRBJ2-2
v_gene: TRBV7-3
CDR3aa: ASSTRLAGAHSGELF

d_gene: -
j_gene: TRBJ2-3
v_gene: TRBV5-1
CDR3aa: ASNTGQADTQY

d_gene: -
j_gene: TRBJ2-1
v_gene: TRBV7-2
CDR3aa: ASSLEPGSYNEQF

d_gene: TRBD1
j_gene: TRBJ2-7
v_gene: TRBV9
CDR3aa: ASSVAPDRGPYEQY

d_gene: -
j_gene: TRBJ2-3
v_gene: TRBV20-1
CDR3aa: SASTRTSRGADTQY

d_gene: -
j_gene: TRBJ1-1
v_gene: TRBV12-3/TRBV12-4
CDR3aa: ASKTAGEGTEAF